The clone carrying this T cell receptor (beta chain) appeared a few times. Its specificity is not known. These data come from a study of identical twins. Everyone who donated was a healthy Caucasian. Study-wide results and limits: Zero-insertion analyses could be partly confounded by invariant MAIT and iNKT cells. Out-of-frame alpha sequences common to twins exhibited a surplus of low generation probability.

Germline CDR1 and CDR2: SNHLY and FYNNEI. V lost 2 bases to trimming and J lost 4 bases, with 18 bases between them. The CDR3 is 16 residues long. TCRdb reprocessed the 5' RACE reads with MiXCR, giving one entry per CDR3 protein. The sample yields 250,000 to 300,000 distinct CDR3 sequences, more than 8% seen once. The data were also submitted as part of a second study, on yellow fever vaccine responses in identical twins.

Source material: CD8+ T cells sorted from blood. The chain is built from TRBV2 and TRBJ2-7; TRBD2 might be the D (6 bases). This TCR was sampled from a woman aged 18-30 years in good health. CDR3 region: CASSEIERLGRYEQYF. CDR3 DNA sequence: TGTGCCAGCAGTGAAATTGAGCGACTAGGGAGATACGAGCAGTACTTC.